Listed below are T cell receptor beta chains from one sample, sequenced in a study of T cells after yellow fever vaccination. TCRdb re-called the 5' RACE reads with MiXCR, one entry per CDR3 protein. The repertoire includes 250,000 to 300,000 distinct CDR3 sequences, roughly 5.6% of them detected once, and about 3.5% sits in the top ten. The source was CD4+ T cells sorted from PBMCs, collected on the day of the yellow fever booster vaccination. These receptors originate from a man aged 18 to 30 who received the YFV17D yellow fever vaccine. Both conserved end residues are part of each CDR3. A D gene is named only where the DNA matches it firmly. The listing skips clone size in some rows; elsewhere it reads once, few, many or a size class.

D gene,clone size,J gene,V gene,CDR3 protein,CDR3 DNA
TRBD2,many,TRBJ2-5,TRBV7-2,CASSWGLAQETQYF,TGTGCCAGCAGCTGGGGACTAGCCCAAGAGACCCAGTACTTC
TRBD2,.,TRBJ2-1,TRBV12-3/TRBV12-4,CASGIAGGNEQFF,TGTGCCAGCGGGATAGCGGGGGGCAATGAGCAGTTCTTC
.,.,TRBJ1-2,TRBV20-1,CSARERQVFGYGYTF,TGCAGTGCTAGGGAGAGACAGGTCTTCGGGTATGGCTACACCTTC
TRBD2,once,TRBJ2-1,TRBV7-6,CASSAAGGSSYNEQFF,TGTGCCAGCAGCGCCGCGGGGGGGTCCTCCTACAATGAGCAGTTCTTC
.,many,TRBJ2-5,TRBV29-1,CSVVDQETQYF,TGCAGCGTTGTTGATCAGGAGACCCAGTACTTC
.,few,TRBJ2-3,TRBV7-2,CASSLSRGRTDTQYF,TGTGCCAGCAGCTTATCCCGGGGGCGCACAGATACGCAGTATTTT
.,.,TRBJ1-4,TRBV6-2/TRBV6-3,CASSGDRLNEKLFF,TGTGCCAGCAGTGGGGACCGCCTTAATGAAAAACTGTTTTTT
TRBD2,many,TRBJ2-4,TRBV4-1,CASSPRGGPLDIQYF,TGCGCCAGCAGCCCCCGGGGGGGCCCTCTCGACATTCAGTACTTC
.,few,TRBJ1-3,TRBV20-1,CSAGRTSTIYF,TGCAGTGCTGGACGGACAAGCACCATATATTTT
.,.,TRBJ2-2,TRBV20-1,CSARAAGVTGELFF,TGCAGTGCTCGGGCCGCAGGGGTAACCGGGGAGCTGTTTTTT
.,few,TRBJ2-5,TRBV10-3,CAIRRGLEETQYF,TGTGCCATCAGAAGGGGCCTGGAAGAGACCCAGTACTTC
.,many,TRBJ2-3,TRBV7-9,CASTPPGGNTDTQYF,TGTGCCAGCACCCCTCCCGGGGGCAACACAGATACGCAGTATTTT
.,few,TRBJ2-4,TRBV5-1,CASSLTGSINIQYF,TGCGCCAGCAGCTTGACGGGTTCGATAAACATTCAGTACTTC
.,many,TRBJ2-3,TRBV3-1,CASSLSGSDTQYF,TGTGCCAGCAGCTTAAGCGGGTCAGATACGCAGTATTTT
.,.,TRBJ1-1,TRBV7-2,CASSLQPNTEVFF,TGTGCCAGCAGCTTACAACCGAACACTGAAGTTTTCTTT
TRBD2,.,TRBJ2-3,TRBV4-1,CASSQAASGDTDTQYF,TGCGCCAGCAGCCAAGCGGCTAGCGGGGACACAGATACGCAGTATTTT
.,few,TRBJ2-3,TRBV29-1,CSVDMSDTQYF,TGCAGCGTTGATATGTCAGATACGCAGTATTTT
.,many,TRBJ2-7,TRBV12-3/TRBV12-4,CASRQARYPNSYEQYF,TGTGCCAGCAGGCAGGCCCGATACCCCAATTCCTACGAGCAGTACTTC
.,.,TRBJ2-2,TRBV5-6,CASSPIPGRNTGELFF,TGTGCCAGCAGCCCTATACCGGGGCGGAACACCGGGGAGCTGTTTTTT
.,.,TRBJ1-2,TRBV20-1,CSASDMAYGYTF,TGCAGTGCTAGTGACATGGCCTATGGCTACACCTTC
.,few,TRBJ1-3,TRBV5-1,CASRNGTQSGNTIYF,TGCGCCAGCAGGAACGGGACACAGTCTGGAAACACCATATATTTT
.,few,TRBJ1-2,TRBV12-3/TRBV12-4,CASSLRGKDGYTF,TGTGCCAGCAGTTTGAGGGGGAAAGATGGCTACACCTTC
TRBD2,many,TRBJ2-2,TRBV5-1,CASSQTSGPNTGELFF,TGCGCCAGCAGCCAGACTAGCGGGCCGAACACCGGGGAGCTGTTTTTT
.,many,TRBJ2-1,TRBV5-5,CASSSDGYNEQFF,TGTGCCAGCAGCTCGGACGGATACAATGAGCAGTTCTTC
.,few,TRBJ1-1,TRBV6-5,CASSRPDYTEAFF,TGTGCCAGCAGTCGGCCGGACTACACTGAAGCTTTCTTT
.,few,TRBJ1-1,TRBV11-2,CASSLDGGVNTEAFF,TGTGCCAGCAGCTTAGATGGGGGTGTGAACACTGAAGCTTTCTTT
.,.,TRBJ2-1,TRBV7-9,CASSNPRGRLANEQFF,TGTGCCAGCAGCAACCCAAGGGGTCGGCTCGCCAATGAGCAGTTCTTC
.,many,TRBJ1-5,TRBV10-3,CAISDLGGGQPQHF,TGTGCCATCAGTGATCTGGGAGGGGGTCAGCCCCAGCATTTT
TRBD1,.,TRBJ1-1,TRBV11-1,CASSFPQTGVTTEAFF,TGTGCCAGCAGTTTTCCTCAGACAGGGGTTACAACTGAAGCTTTCTTT